Presented here are 17 T cell receptor beta chains from one specimen sequenced in a study of tumor and adjacent non-tumor tissue in lung cancer. Three rounds of nested PCR, following a modified ARM-PCR protocol, produced the TCRbeta library. TCRdb reprocessed the multiplex PCR reads with MiXCR, giving one entry per CDR3 protein. The sample gives about 76,000 distinct CDR3 sequences, approximately 78% of which show up once; less than 60% is in the top ten. No cell sorting was done before RNA was extracted from the tissue. More than 3 cm separated this lung sample from the edge of the tumor. Sequenced material: distant non-tumor lung tissue. The receptors were gathered from a man in his sixties with non-small cell lung cancer.

This clonotype has more than one count but fewer than ten. A much bigger clone sits one base away, suggesting this may be a read error. The V and J genes are TRBV4-1 and TRBJ1-5; a weak D match, TRBD1 (6 bases). The V gene's germline CDR1 is MGHRA and CDR2 YSYEKL. The CDR3 runs 16 residues. Trimming pared 3 bases from V and 7 bases from J, leaving 19 bases between. The CDR3 spells CASSQSWGHLIQPQHF. CDR3 DNA: TGCGCCAGCAGCCAGTCGTGGGGGCATTTAATACAGCCCCAGCATTTT.

Comment on this clonotype: The CDR3 does not end in the conserved phenylalanine or tryptophan, so this is likely a read error. The chain carries TRBV12-3 or TRBV12-4 and TRBJ2-2, with 11 bases that match TRBD1. The ends lost 9 bases at V and 5 bases at J; junction bases unmatched: 11. This CDR3 is built from 16 residues. This CDR3 reads CASSPQGTGGTGELFI. The CDR3 region has the DNA TGTGCCAGTAGTCCTCAAGGGACAGGGGGAACCGGGGAGCTGTTTATT.

For this clonotype: The conserved phenylalanine or tryptophan normally closing the CDR3 is absent here, so this likely arose from a read error. The rearrangement joins TRBV6-5 to TRBJ1-5; TRBD1 matches at 9 bases. This CDR3 has 17 amino acids. CDR1 is MNHEY, CDR2 SVGAGI, per germline. The CDR3 region has the DNA TGTGCCAGCAGCAGGACAGGGGATGGCAATAGCAATCGGCCCCAGCATTGT. Protein: CASSRTGDGNSNRPQHC.

Remarks on this clonotype: The junction shows a germline mismatch at one end, possibly a read error. V gene TRBV20-1 combines with J gene TRBJ1-1; 8 bases are a match to TRBD1. Germline CDR1 reads DFQATT; CDR2 reads SNEGSKA (reference sequence). The CDR3 runs to 16 residues. The CDR3 region has the DNA TGCAGTGCTCCAAGGGCTGGACAGGGAGCAAACACTGAAGCGTTCTTT. It is translated as CSAPRAGQGANTEAFF.

Concerning this clonotype itself: One end of the junction is discordant with germline, which a read error may explain. The chain employs TRBV20-1 and TRBJ2-7, with unresolved D. CDR1 and CDR2 (germline): DFQATT, SNEGSKA (reference sequence). This CDR3 has 12 amino acids. The CDR3 loop reads CSSSAVIYEQYF. The CDR3 DNA reads TGCAGTTCTAGTGCGGTAATCTATGAGCAGTACTTC.

On this clonotype itself: The junction and the germline gene differ at one end; a read error may be behind it. This chain connects TRBV6-5 to TRBJ2-7; D gene ambiguous. There are 16 residues in the CDR3. The germline gives CDR1 MNHEY, CDR2 SVGAGI. The CDR3 protein is CASSYSDNGQSYEQYF. As DNA, the CDR3 is TGTGCTAGCAGTTACTCGGATAATGGTCAGAGCTACGAGCAGTACTTC.

The gene calls are TRBV5-1 and TRBJ2-7; D is uncertain. V lost 4 bases to trimming and J lost 2 bases, with 13 bases between them. Germline V gene sequence: CDR1 SGHRS, CDR2 YFSETQ. CDR3 length: 14 residues. The CDR3 loop reads CASSPRTDPYEQYF. The CDR3 coding sequence is TGCGCCAGCAGCCCGAGGACGGACCCCTACGAGCAGTACTTC. The full variable domain, rest sourced from reference TRBV5-1 and TRBJ2-7, is KAGVTQTPRYLIKTRGQQVTLSCSPISGHRSVSWYQQTPGQGLQFLFEYFSETQRNKGNFPGRFSGRQFSNSRSEMNVSTLELGDSALYLCASSPRTDPYEQYFGPGTRLTVT.

Only a few counts were recorded for this clonotype. The chain links TRBV11-3 to TRBJ2-7, with a tentative D call TRBD2 (5 bases). V lost 7 bases to trimming and J lost 2 bases, with 12 bases between them. The V gene's germline CDR1 is SGHNT and CDR2 YENEEA. This CDR3 has 13 amino acids. The CDR3 coding sequence is TGTGCCAGCAATCCCCGGAGGCCCTACGAGCAGTACTTC. Protein: CASNPRRPYEQYF. The variable domain in full, with the rest retrieved from reference TRBV11-3 and TRBJ2-7, is EAGVVQSPRYKIIEKKQPVAFWCNPISGHNTLYWYLQNLGQGPELLIRYENEEAVDDSQLPKDRFSAERLKGVDSTLKIQPAELGDSAVYLCASNPRRPYEQYFGPGTRLTVT.

Remarks on this clonotype: A junction boundary mismatches the germline segment, possibly from a read error. The CDR3 sequence: CTSRRGLGSETQYF. The CDR3 DNA reads as TGTACCAGCAGACGGGGCCTAGGTTCAGAGACACAGTACTTC. The genes are TRBV6-2 or TRBV6-3 and TRBJ2-5; perhaps D is TRBD1 or TRBD2 (5 bases each). Per germline, CDR1 MNHEY and CDR2 SVGEGT. The CDR3 extends over 14 amino acids.

Regarding this clonotype: The missing conserved phenylalanine or tryptophan at the end of this CDR3 makes a read error likely. The V call is TRBV11-2, the J call TRBJ2-2; no definite D call. The ends were cut back, 7 bases at V and 8 bases at J, with 20 bases in the middle. CDR3 size: 15 residues. CDR1 and CDR2 from the germline V gene are SGHAT and FQNNGV. CDR3 nucleotide sequence: TGTGCCAGCAACGAAGGTGGCCGAAGCACAGGGGAGCTGTTTTAT. As protein: CASNEGGRSTGELFY.

With regard to this clonotype: The conserved closing phenylalanine or tryptophan is absent in this CDR3, likely reflecting a read error. No DNA is shown, since the ends of the CDR3 on it are uncertain; the CDR3 is the one TCRdb lists. This rearrangement joins TRBV6-2 or TRBV6-3 to TRBJ1-5; the table's D gene call, TRBD1, was not cross checked with the DNA. Including both end residues, the CDR3 is 16 amino acids long. Germline values: CDR1 MNHEY, CDR2 SVGEGT. The CDR3 region is CASRRQGQSRNQPQRY.

Note on this clonotype: One end of the junction varies from germline; a read error may be responsible. The chain uses TRBV13 and TRBJ1-3; D may be TRBD1 (5 bases). Germline lookup yields CDR1 PRHDT and CDR2 FYEKMQ (reference sequence). This CDR3 contains 16 residues. The CDR3 protein is CASSLGSEGAGNTIYF. The CDR3 DNA sequence: TGTGCCAGCAGCTTAGGCTCGGAAGGGGCTGGGAACACCATATATTTT.

A note on this clonotype: The junction differs from germline at one of its ends, possibly a read error. Written as DNA, the CDR3 is TGTGCTAGCAGGACCTTGGGACAGGGATGGCATGAGCAGTTATTC. It codes for CASRTLGQGWHEQLF. J is TRBJ2-1 and V is TRBV6-2 or TRBV6-3; 9 bases match TRBD1. CDR1 is MNHEY, CDR2 SVGEGT, per germline. This CDR3 has 15 residues.

This clonotype was counted ten times or more. V usage is TRBV29-1 and J usage is TRBJ2-3; D perhaps matches TRBD1 (7 bases). V was clipped by 7 bases and J by 6 bases, with 20 bases between them. The length of the CDR3 is 14 residues. Per germline, CDR1 SQVTM and CDR2 ANQGSEA. The CDR3 region is CSAGGGQSSDTQYF. The CDR3 bases are TGCAGCGCCGGAGGGGGACAGTCGTCGGATACGCAGTATTTT.

This chain joins TRBV6-5 and TRBJ2-1, with D tentatively TRBD2 (7 bases). The CDR3 totals 18 residues. Germline V gene sequence: CDR1 MNHEY, CDR2 SVGAGI. The CDR3 DNA sequence: TGTGCTGGCAGTTACGGGGGCTCGGGGGGCTCTAATTACAATGAGCAGTTCTTC. Its translation: CAGSYGGSGGSNYNEQFF.

A remark on this clonotype: A read error may produce the germline difference seen at one junction end. The CDR3 sequence: CASSRPVTGTSVGANEQFF. The CDR3 DNA is TGTGCCAGCAGTCGACCCGTGACCGGGACTAGCGTGGGGGCCAATGAACAGTTCTTC. V gene TRBV5-4 combines with J gene TRBJ2-1; TRBD2 matches at 10 bases. The V gene's germline CDR1 is SGHNT and CDR2 YYREEE (reference sequence). This CDR3 is 19 amino acids long.

The gene calls are TRBV6-1 and TRBJ1-4, with D possibly being TRBD1 (5 bases). CDR3 length: 18 amino acids. V dropped 10 bases and J dropped 0 bases, with 24 bases sitting between them. The germline CDR1 and CDR2 sequences are MNHNS and SASEGT. Here the CDR3 reads CAIGHGAMSKATNEKLFF. The DNA of the CDR3 is TGTGCCATCGGACACGGAGCGATGTCTAAAGCAACTAATGAAAAACTGTTTTTT.